The clone carrying this T cell receptor (beta chain) occurred a few times. The antigen remains undetermined. Germline assignment: CDR1 SGHTA and CDR2 FQGNSA. The CDR3 runs 17 residues. With 5 bases removed from V and 0 bases from J, the gap between germline ends came to 17 bases. This record comes from a study of T cell repertoires in cytomegalovirus infection. Study as a whole: Indications of both CMV infection and matching HLA type were provided by public TCR beta signatures. Points from the study as a whole: Adding up the frequency of public TCR beta families identified people who carried CMV plus the relevant HLA. Dominating the ex vivo response were TCR beta clonotypes that were CMV-specific and HLA-C-restricted.

Each CDR3 protein is one row after TCRdb ran MiXCR on the reads. The data contain approximately 260,000 distinct CDR3 sequences, about 18% of them seen just once; the ten biggest clones take up around 47%. Sequenced material: CD8+ T cells from PBMCs. The receptor was isolated from a human donor in good health (CMV status not recorded). Some clones in this sample may be carry-over from other donors' samples. The chain carries TRBV7-2 and TRBJ2-1, with a weak D call TRBD2 (6 bases). In DNA, the CDR3 is TGTGCCAGCAGCCCAGTGGAGGGAACTAGCTCCTACAATGAGCAGTTCTTC. Protein product: CASSPVEGTSSYNEQFF.